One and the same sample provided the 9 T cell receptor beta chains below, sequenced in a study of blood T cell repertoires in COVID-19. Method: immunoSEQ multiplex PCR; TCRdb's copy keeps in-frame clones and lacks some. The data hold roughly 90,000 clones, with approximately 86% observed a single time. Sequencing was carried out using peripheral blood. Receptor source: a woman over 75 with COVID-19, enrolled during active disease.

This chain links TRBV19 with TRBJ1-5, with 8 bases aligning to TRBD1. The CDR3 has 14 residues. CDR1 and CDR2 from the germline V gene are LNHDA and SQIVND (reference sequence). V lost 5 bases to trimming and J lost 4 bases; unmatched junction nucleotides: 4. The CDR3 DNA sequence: TGTGCCAGTAGTGGACGACAGGGGAATCAGCCCCAGCATTTT. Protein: CASSGRQGNQPQHF.

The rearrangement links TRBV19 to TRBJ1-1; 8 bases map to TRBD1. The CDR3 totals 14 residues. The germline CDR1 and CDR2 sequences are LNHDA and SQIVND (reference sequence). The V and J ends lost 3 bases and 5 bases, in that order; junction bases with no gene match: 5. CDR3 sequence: CASSIGQGLTEAFF. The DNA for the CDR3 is TGTGCCAGTAGTATCGGACAGGGCCTGACTGAAGCTTTCTTT.

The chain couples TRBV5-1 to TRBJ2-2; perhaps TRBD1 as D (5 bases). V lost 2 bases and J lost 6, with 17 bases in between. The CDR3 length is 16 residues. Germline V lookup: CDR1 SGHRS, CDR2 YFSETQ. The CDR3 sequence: CASSLRQGWSAGELFF. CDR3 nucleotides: TGCGCCAGCAGCTTAAGGCAGGGTTGGTCAGCCGGGGAGCTGTTTTTT.

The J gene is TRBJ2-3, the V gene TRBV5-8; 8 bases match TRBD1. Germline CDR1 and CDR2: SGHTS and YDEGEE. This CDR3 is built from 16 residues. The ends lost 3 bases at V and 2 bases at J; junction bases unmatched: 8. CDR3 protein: CASSSGQGGPTDTQYF. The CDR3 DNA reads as TGTGCCAGCAGCTCAGGACAGGGCGGACCCACAGATACGCAGTATTTT.

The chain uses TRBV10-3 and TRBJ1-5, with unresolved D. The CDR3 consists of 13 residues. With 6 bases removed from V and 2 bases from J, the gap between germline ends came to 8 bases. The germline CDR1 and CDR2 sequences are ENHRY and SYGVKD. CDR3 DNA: TGTGCCATCAGCCAATTAGGCAATCAGCCCCAGCATTTT. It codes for CAISQLGNQPQHF.

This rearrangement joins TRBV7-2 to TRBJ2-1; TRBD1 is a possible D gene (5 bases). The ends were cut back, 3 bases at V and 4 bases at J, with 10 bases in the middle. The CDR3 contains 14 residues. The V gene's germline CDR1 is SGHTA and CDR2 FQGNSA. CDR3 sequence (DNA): TGTGCCAGCAGCTTTGGACAAGAGTACAATGAGCAGTTCTTC. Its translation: CASSFGQEYNEQFF.

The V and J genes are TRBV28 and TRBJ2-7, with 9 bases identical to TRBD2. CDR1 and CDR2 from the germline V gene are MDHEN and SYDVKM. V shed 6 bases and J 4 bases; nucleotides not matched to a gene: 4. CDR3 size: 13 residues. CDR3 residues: CASRPGLAYEQYF. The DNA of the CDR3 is TGTGCCAGCAGACCCGGACTAGCGTACGAGCAGTACTTC.

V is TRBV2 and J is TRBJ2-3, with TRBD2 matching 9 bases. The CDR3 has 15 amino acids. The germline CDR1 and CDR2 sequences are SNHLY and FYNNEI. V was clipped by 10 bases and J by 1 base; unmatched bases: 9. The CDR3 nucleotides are TGTGCCACCCCAGTGCCTAGCGGGGGCACAGATACGCAGTATTTT. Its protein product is CATPVPSGGTDTQYF.

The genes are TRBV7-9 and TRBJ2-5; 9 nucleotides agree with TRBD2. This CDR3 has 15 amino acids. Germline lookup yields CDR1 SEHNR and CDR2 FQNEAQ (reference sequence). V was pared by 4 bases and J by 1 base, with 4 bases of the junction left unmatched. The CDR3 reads CASSSLAGSQETQYF. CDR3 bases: TGTGCCAGCAGCTCCCTAGCGGGGTCCCAAGAGACCCAGTACTTC. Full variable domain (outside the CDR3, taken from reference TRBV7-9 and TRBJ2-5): DTGVSQNPRHKITKRGQNVTFRCDPISEHNRLYWYRQTLGQGPEFLTYFQNEAQLEKSRLLSDRFSAERPKGSFSTLEIQRTEQGDSAMYLCASSSLAGSQETQYFGPGTRLLVL.